These T cell receptor beta chains were read from a single sample in a study of molecular identifiers for immune sequencing clone quantification. TCRdb reprocessed the PCR reads via MiXCR and lists one record per CDR3 protein. The repertoire holds roughly 630,000 distinct CDR3 sequences, with less than 30% as singletons. Source material: naive CD8+ T cells from blood, with Jurkat cell RNA spiked in. These receptors originate from a human donor in good health. Some libraries in this study had Jurkat cell RNA spiked in. Both conserved end residues are part of each CDR3. The D gene is left open where the match is weak. Rows give clone size only sometimes, using once, few, many, or a class for an expanded clone.

D gene	V gene	CDR3 length	clone size	J gene	CDR3 DNA	CDR3 protein
-	TRBV20-1	12	-	TRBJ1-2	TGCAGTGCTAGTTCACCAGCATCAGGGTACACCTTC	CSASSPASGYTF
-	TRBV28	15	-	TRBJ2-1	TGTGCCAGCAGTTTTTTAGGGCCCTCCTACAATGAGCAGTTCTTC	CASSFLGPSYNEQFF
-	TRBV3-1	16	many	TRBJ2-3	TGTGCCAGCAGCCCAAGGGCTTCAGGCAGCACAGATACGCAGTATTTT	CASSPRASGSTDTQYF
-	TRBV20-1	9	many	TRBJ2-3	TGCAGCCTAGCAGATACGCAGTATTTT	CSLADTQYF
TRBD1	TRBV15	14	-	TRBJ1-4	TGTGCCACCAGTTCCGGGACAGGCAGTGAAAAACTGTTTTTT	CATSSGTGSEKLFF
-	TRBV9	15	-	TRBJ2-7	TGTGCCAGCAGCGTAGGGGTTAGCACCACCAACGAGCAGTACTTC	CASSVGVSTTNEQYF
TRBD1	TRBV3-1	14	-	TRBJ2-7	TGTGCCAGCAGCCCGTACGGGACAGGCCTTGAGCAGTACTTC	CASSPYGTGLEQYF
-	TRBV20-1	13	-	TRBJ2-7	TGCAGTGCCCACTGGAGTGGGGCCTACGAGCAGTACTTC	CSAHWSGAYEQYF
TRBD1	TRBV7-6	17	many	TRBJ2-3	TGTGCCAGCAGCTTAGGGTGGACAGGCGAAAGCACAGATACGCAGTATTTT	CASSLGWTGESTDTQYF
-	TRBV7-9	16	many	TRBJ1-1	TGTGCCAGCAGCTTAGGGGCCGGGGGTATGAACACTGAAGCTTTCTTT	CASSLGAGGMNTEAFF
-	TRBV7-9	12	many	TRBJ2-5	TGTGCCAGCAGCGCGCAGGGGGAGACCCAGTACTTC	CASSAQGETQYF
-	TRBV29-1	14	many	TRBJ2-5	TGCAGCGTTGAAAAAGGCAGAAGCCAAGAGACCCAGTACTTC	CSVEKGRSQETQYF
TRBD2	TRBV19	18	many	TRBJ2-2	TGTGCCAGTAGTATTGCGGGAGTCATTTCGTCGAACACCGGGGAGCTGTTTTTT	CASSIAGVISSNTGELFF
TRBD2	TRBV30	15	many	TRBJ2-3	TGTGCCTGGAGCGCTAGCGGGGGACACACAGATACGCAGTATTTT	CAWSASGGHTDTQYF
-	TRBV7-9	17	few	TRBJ2-2	TGTGCCAGCAGCTTCCCAAGGGAGACGATGAACACCGGGGAGCTGTTTTTT	CASSFPRETMNTGELFF
TRBD2	TRBV7-9	15	few	TRBJ2-5	TGTGCCAGCAGCATAAAGGGACTAGGACAAGAGACCCAGTACTTC	CASSIKGLGQETQYF
TRBD1	TRBV5-4	13	many	TRBJ1-1	TGTGCCAGCAGCGCCGAGACAGGGACCGAAGCTTTCTTT	CASSAETGTEAFF
-	TRBV7-2	17	few	TRBJ1-2	TGTGCCAGCAGCTTATTCTTCATGACAGAAAGTAACTATGGCTACACCTTC	CASSLFFMTESNYGYTF
-	TRBV20-1	16	many	TRBJ1-3	TGCAGTGCTAGACAATCGGTCGGTTTAACCGGAAACACCATATATTTT	CSARQSVGLTGNTIYF
TRBD1	TRBV29-1	16	many	TRBJ2-7	TGCAGCGTTGAAGAAGGGGGCGGCGGGCACTCCTACGAGCAGTACTTC	CSVEEGGGGHSYEQYF
-	TRBV29-1	12	many	TRBJ2-7	TGCAGCGTTGTAATCCTAGGGGACGAGCAGTACTTC	CSVVILGDEQYF
TRBD1	TRBV6-5	14	few	TRBJ1-5	TGTGCCAGCAGTGCGACAGGGATCAATCAGCCCCAGCATTTT	CASSATGINQPQHF
TRBD1	TRBV6-2/TRBV6-3	14	few	TRBJ2-7	TGTGCCAGCAGTCCCGACAGGGTAAGGGGCGAGCAGTACTTC	CASSPDRVRGEQYF
-	TRBV19	11	-	TRBJ2-3	TGTGCCCGCCCTGACCCAGATACGCAGTATTTT	CARPDPDTQYF
TRBD2	TRBV11-2	14	few	TRBJ2-7	TGTGCCAGCAGGGGACTAGCTGCAAACTACGAGCAGTACTTC	CASRGLAANYEQYF
-	TRBV30	14	few	TRBJ1-5	TGTGCCTGGAGTGGGGTTGGAGGCAATCAGCCCCAGCATTTT	CAWSGVGGNQPQHF
-	TRBV29-1	15	many	TRBJ2-3	TGCAGCGTTGAAGATCGAAGGCAACTCACAGATACGCAGTATTTT	CSVEDRRQLTDTQYF
-	TRBV5-4	14	few	TRBJ2-7	TGTGCCAGCAGCCCTTCCGGGATGGGGAACGAGCAGTACTTC	CASSPSGMGNEQYF
TRBD2	TRBV15	17	many	TRBJ2-5	TGTGCCACCAGCAGAGGTGGACTAGCGGTGCTGGAGGAGACCCAGTACTTC	CATSRGGLAVLEETQYF
TRBD1	TRBV3-1	14	many	TRBJ2-3	TGTGCCAGCAGCCAACAGGGGGTCACAGATACGCAGTATTTT	CASSQQGVTDTQYF
-	TRBV12-2	15	-	TRBJ1-5	TGTGCAAGTCGCGGACGGGACGGTGAAAATCAGCCCCAGCATTTT	CASRGRDGENQPQHF
-	TRBV6-2/TRBV6-3	13	many	TRBJ2-2	TGTGCCAGCACCTACACCGGAACCGGGGAGCTGTTTTTT	CASTYTGTGELFF
TRBD1	TRBV5-6	15	few	TRBJ1-6	TGTGCCAGCAGCTTTAAACAGGGGCGGGATCCACCCCTCCACTTT	CASSFKQGRDPPLHF
-	TRBV12-3/TRBV12-4	12	few	TRBJ1-1	TGTGCCAGCCAATGGACTCACACTGAAGCTTTCTTT	CASQWTHTEAFF
TRBD1	TRBV27	17	many	TRBJ1-1	TGTGCCAGCAGTACCTCGGGACAGTCCGGGTCAGGCACTGAAGCTTTCTTT	CASSTSGQSGSGTEAFF
-	TRBV7-9	14	-	TRBJ2-4	TGTGCCAGCAGCTCAACCAGGGAATTCGACATTCAGCACTTC	CASSSTREFDIQHF
TRBD1	TRBV7-9	15	many	TRBJ1-1	TGTGCCAGCAGCCCAGACAGGGGGCTTATATCTGAAGCTTTCTTT	CASSPDRGLISEAFF
-	TRBV20-1	15	-	TRBJ2-1	TGCAGTGCTAGAGAAGCCCGAAACCTGGGCAATGAGCAGTTCTTC	CSAREARNLGNEQFF
-	TRBV7-2	13	many	TRBJ1-1	TGTGCCAGCAGCTTTGACTTGAACACTGAAGCTTTCTTT	CASSFDLNTEAFF
TRBD2	TRBV29-1	15	many	TRBJ2-2	TGCAGCGTTGAGGGGACTAGCGGGAGGACCGGGGAGCTGTTTTTT	CSVEGTSGRTGELFF
-	TRBV14	15	-	TRBJ2-3	TGTGCCAGCAGCTTACGGGGTATTGGTGCAGATACGCAGTATTTT	CASSLRGIGADTQYF
-	TRBV10-3	15	-	TRBJ1-1	TGTGCCATCAGTGAGTCGAACCGAATGAACACTGAAGCTTTCTTT	CAISESNRMNTEAFF
TRBD2	TRBV4-1	20	many	TRBJ2-3	TGCGCCAGCAGCCAAGATAGGCCTAGCGGGGGGGCCCGTGGCACAGATACGCAGTATTTT	CASSQDRPSGGARGTDTQYF
-	TRBV3-1	15	many	TRBJ1-1	TGTGCCAGCAGCCAAGAATTGGATACGAACACTGAAGCTTTCTTT	CASSQELDTNTEAFF
TRBD1	TRBV11-2	11	few	TRBJ2-3	TGTGCCAGCAGCTCCCGGGACAGGCAGTATTTT	CASSSRDRQYF
-	TRBV4-3	14	-	TRBJ2-1	TGCGCCAGCAGCCAAGCTGATAACTACAATGAGCAGTTCTTC	CASSQADNYNEQFF
-	TRBV12-3/TRBV12-4	12	-	TRBJ2-7	TGTGCCAGCAGCACTAAACGGGGGCAGCAGTACTTC	CASSTKRGQQYF
-	TRBV4-3	15	-	TRBJ2-3	TGCGCCAGCAGCCAAGGTTGGCGGACCACAGATACGCAGTATTTT	CASSQGWRTTDTQYF
TRBD2	TRBV18	17	few	TRBJ2-7	TGTGCCAGCTCACCACGGATTAGCGGGGGGGCCGCGGAAGAGCAGTACTTC	CASSPRISGGAAEEQYF
TRBD2	TRBV7-2	14	many	TRBJ2-3	TGTGCCAGCAGCAGTGGACTAGCGGGAGATACGCAGTATTTT	CASSSGLAGDTQYF
-	TRBV20-1	14	many	TRBJ2-7	TGCAGTGCAGAGACGCCAGGGGAAGCCTACGAGCAGTACTTC	CSAETPGEAYEQYF
TRBD1	TRBV6-1	16	-	TRBJ2-7	TGTGCCAGCAGTTCGGTTTCTAGGACAGGAGGCTACGAGCAGTACTTC	CASSSVSRTGGYEQYF
-	TRBV6-6	13	many	TRBJ1-1	TGTGCCAGCAGTTACGTGGCTAATTTTGAAGCTTTCTTT	CASSYVANFEAFF
-	TRBV5-1	14	many	TRBJ2-7	TGCGCCAGCAGCCATCCGGGACGGTCCTACGAGCAGTACTTC	CASSHPGRSYEQYF
-	TRBV6-6	13	-	TRBJ2-2	TGTGCCAGCAGTTATGTGGGTCCCGGGGAGCTGTTTTTT	CASSYVGPGELFF
TRBD1	TRBV7-9	14	many	TRBJ1-4	TGTGCCAGCAGTTCCGGGACAGCAAATGAAAAACTGTTTTTT	CASSSGTANEKLFF
-	TRBV2	13	few	TRBJ2-2	TGTGCCAGGGAGGAAAAGTACACCGGGGAGCTGTTTTTT	CAREEKYTGELFF
-	TRBV2	13	few	TRBJ2-1	TGTGCCAGCAGTGGGGCCCTCGGCAATGAGCAGTTCTTC	CASSGALGNEQFF
-	TRBV3-1	14	few	TRBJ2-3	TGTGCCAGCAGCCAAGGGTGGGGCACAGATACGCAGTATTTT	CASSQGWGTDTQYF
TRBD2	TRBV19	17	-	TRBJ2-3	TGTGCCAGTAGTAGGGGACTAGCGGGAGTCGACCCAGATACGCAGTATTTT	CASSRGLAGVDPDTQYF